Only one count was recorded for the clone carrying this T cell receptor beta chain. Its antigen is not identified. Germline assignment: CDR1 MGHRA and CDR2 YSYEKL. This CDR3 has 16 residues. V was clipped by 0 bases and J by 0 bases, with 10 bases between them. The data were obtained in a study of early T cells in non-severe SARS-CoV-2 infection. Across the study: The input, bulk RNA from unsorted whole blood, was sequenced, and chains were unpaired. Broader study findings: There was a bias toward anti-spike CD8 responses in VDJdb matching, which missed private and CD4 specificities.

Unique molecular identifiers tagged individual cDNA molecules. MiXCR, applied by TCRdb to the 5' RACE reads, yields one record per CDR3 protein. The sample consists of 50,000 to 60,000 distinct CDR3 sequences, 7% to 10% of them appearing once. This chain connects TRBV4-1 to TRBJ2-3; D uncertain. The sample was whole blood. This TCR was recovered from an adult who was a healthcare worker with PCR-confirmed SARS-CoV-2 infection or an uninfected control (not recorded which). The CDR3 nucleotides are TGCGCCAGCAGCCAAGAAGGGATTACTAGCACAGATACGCAGTATTTT. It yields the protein CASSQEGITSTDTQYF.